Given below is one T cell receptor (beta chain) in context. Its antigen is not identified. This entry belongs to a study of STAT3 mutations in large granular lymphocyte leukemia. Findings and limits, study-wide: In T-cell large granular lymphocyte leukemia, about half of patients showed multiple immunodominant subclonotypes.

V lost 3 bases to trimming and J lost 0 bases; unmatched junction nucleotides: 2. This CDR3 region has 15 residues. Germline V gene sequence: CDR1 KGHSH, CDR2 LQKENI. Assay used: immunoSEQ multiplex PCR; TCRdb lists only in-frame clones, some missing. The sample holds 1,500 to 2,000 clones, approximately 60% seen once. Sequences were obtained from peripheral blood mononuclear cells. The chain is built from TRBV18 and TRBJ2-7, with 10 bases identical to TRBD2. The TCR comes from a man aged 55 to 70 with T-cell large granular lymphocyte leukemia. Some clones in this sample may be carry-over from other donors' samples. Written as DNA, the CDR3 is TGTGCCAGCTCACCGATAGCGGGAGGCTCCTACGAGCAGTACTTC. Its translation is CASSPIAGGSYEQYF. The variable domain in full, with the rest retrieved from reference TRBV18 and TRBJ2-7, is NAGVMQNPRHLVRRRGQEARLRCSPMKGHSHVYWYRQLPEEGLKFMVYLQKENIIDESGMPKERFSAEFPKEGPSILRIQQVVRGDSAAYFCASSPIAGGSYEQYFGPGTRLTVT.